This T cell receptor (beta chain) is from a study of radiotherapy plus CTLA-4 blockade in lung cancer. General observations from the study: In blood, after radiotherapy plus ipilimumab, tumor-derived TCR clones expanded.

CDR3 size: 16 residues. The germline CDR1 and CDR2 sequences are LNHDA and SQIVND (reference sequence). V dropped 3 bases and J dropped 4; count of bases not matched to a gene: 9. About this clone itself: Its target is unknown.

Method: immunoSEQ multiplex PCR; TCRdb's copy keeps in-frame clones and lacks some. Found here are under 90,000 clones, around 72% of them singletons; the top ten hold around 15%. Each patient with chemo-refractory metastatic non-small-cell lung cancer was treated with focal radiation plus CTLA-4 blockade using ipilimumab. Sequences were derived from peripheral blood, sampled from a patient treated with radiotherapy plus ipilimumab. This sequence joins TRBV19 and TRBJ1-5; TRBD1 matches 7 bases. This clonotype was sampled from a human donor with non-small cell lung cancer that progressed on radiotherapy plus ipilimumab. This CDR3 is CASSINRGKGNQPQHF. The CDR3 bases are TGTGCCAGTAGTATTAACAGGGGTAAGGGGAATCAGCCCCAGCATTTT.